The rows below give T cell receptor beta chains drawn from one sample of a study of blood T cell repertoires in COVID-19. Generated by immunoSEQ multiplex PCR, the TCRdb table keeps only in-frame clones and is missing some. Of about 34,000 clones listed, 70% to 80% are singletons. Specimen: peripheral blood. Receptor source: a man aged 80 or over with acute or convalescent COVID-19. Both conserved end residues are part of each CDR3. The D gene is left open where the match is weak. Not every row has a clone size; where given, it reads once, few, many or a size class.

-,-,TRBV19,TRBJ1-5,CASSPEGVMGGNQPQHF,TGTGCCAGTAGTCCAGAGGGGGTTATGGGTGGTAATCAGCCCCAGCATTTT
-,TRBD1,TRBV18,TRBJ2-5,CASSRAGGAETQYF,TGTGCCAGCTCCCGGGCAGGGGGCGCAGAGACCCAGTACTTC
-,-,TRBV2,TRBJ1-1,CASSVAGGNTEAFF,TGTGCCAGCAGTGTCGCGGGGGGGAACACTGAAGCTTTCTTT
-,TRBD1,TRBV2,TRBJ1-5,CASKRQGNQPQHF,TGTGCCAGCAAAAGACAGGGTAATCAGCCCCAGCATTTT
-,-,TRBV7-2,TRBJ1-2,CASSLNYGYTF,TGTGCCAGCAGTCTAAACTATGGCTACACCTTC
-,TRBD1,TRBV19,TRBJ1-2,CASSGTGNYGYTF,TGTGCCAGTAGTGGGACAGGGAACTATGGCTACACCTTC
-,TRBD1,TRBV5-1,TRBJ1-4,CASSRQQGTNEKLFF,TGCGCCAGCAGCCGACAACAGGGGACTAATGAAAAACTGTTTTTT
-,-,TRBV11-3,TRBJ2-6,CASSSRQNSGANVLTF,TGTGCCAGCAGCTCCCGACAGAACTCTGGGGCCAACGTCCTGACTTTC
-,TRBD1,TRBV11-3,TRBJ2-5,CASSRGNRGRGETQYF,TGTGCCAGCAGTCGAGGAAACAGGGGGCGCGGAGAGACCCAGTACTTC
-,-,TRBV7-3,TRBJ2-3,CASSLRAMRGTDTQYF,TGTGCCAGCAGCTTACGCGCAATGAGGGGCACAGATACGCAGTATTTT
once,-,TRBV7-2,TRBJ2-3,CASSPQGNTDTQYF,TGTGCCAGCAGCCCCCAGGGGAATACAGATACGCAGTATTTT
-,-,TRBV14,TRBJ1-4,CASSPKGGAGEKLFF,TGTGCCAGCAGCCCGAAGGGGGGGGCAGGTGAAAAACTGTTTTTT
-,-,TRBV7-2,TRBJ2-1,CASSPTGNNEQFF,TGTGCCAGCAGCCCAACCGGGAACAATGAGCAGTTCTTC
-,-,TRBV6-5,TRBJ1-2,CASSSGFGYGYTF,TGTGCCAGCAGTTCGGGGTTCGGCTATGGCTACACCTTC
-,TRBD1,TRBV3-1/TRBV3-2,TRBJ1-4,CASSPSGGTNEKLFF,TGTGCCAGCAGCCCATCAGGGGGCACTAATGAAAAACTGTTTTTT
-,-,TRBV30,TRBJ1-6,CAWSPGGVDSPLHF,TGTGCCTGGAGTCCCGGGGGAGTGGATTCACCCCTCCACTTT
-,TRBD2,TRBV27,TRBJ2-3,CASRVAGYTDTQYF,TGTGCCAGCAGGGTAGCGGGGTACACAGATACGCAGTATTTT
-,-,TRBV5-1,TRBJ2-1,CASSIGSASLADEQFF,TGCGCCAGCAGTATTGGATCTGCTAGTCTCGCCGATGAGCAGTTCTTC
-,TRBD1,TRBV19,TRBJ2-5,CASSPRTGGQETQYF,TGTGCCAGTAGTCCCCGGACAGGGGGCCAAGAGACCCAGTACTTC
-,-,TRBV5-4,TRBJ2-5,CAGSTSQETQYF,TGTGCCGGATCGACTAGCCAAGAGACCCAGTACTTC
many,TRBD1,TRBV24-1,TRBJ1-4,CATSPGTEGEKLFF,TGTGCCACCTCTCCCGGGACAGAAGGAGAAAAACTGTTTTTT
-,TRBD1,TRBV27,TRBJ2-5,CASSLIPAGGRETQYF,TGTGCCAGCAGCCTAATCCCGGCAGGGGGCCGGGAGACCCAGTACTTC
-,-,TRBV6-2/TRBV6-3,TRBJ1-5,CASSYISSNQPQHF,TGTGCCAGCAGTTACATCAGTAGCAATCAGCCCCAGCATTTT
-,-,TRBV10-3,TRBJ1-1,CAISEYRENTEAFF,TGTGCCATCAGTGAGTACCGGGAGAACACTGAAGCTTTCTTT
-,-,TRBV4-3,TRBJ1-2,CASSQEAERAVNYGYTF,TGCGCCAGCAGCCAAGAAGCGGAGAGGGCAGTAAACTATGGCTACACCTTC
-,TRBD1,TRBV7-2,TRBJ1-5,CASSAQTGAHQPQHF,TGTGCCAGCAGCGCACAGACAGGGGCACATCAGCCCCAGCATTTT
-,-,TRBV10-1,TRBJ1-2,CASPGGVNYGYTF,TGCGCCAGTCCTGGGGGGGTGAACTATGGCTACACCTTC
once,-,TRBV19,TRBJ1-2,CASLNRAGNYGYTF,TGTGCCAGTTTGAACCGGGCGGGGAACTATGGCTACACCTTC
-,TRBD2,TRBV5-1,TRBJ2-7,CASSLLSGRVHEQYF,TGCGCCAGCAGCTTGCTTTCGGGGAGGGTCCACGAGCAGTACTTC
many,-,TRBV27,TRBJ2-7,CASSLSGGGEQYF,TGTGCCAGCAGTTTATCGGGAGGCGGGGAGCAGTACTTC
-,-,TRBV19,TRBJ1-2,CASPGEGVSGGYTF,TGTGCCAGTCCCGGAGAGGGGGTCAGTGGGGGCTACACCTTC
-,-,TRBV19,TRBJ1-3,CASRGQRNGNTIYF,TGTGCCAGTAGGGGTCAGCGCAATGGAAACACCATATATTTT
-,-,TRBV7-2,TRBJ1-2,CASSFDRQYGYTF,TGTGCCAGCAGCTTCGACAGGCAATATGGCTACACCTTC
-,TRBD2,TRBV7-3,TRBJ2-5,CASAPTSGRAGRETQYF,TGTGCCAGCGCCCCCACTAGCGGGAGGGCGGGCCGTGAGACCCAGTACTTC
-,TRBD2,TRBV7-9,TRBJ2-3,CASNNPAGGDTDTQYF,TGTGCCAGCAACAACCCGGCGGGAGGGGACACAGATACGCAGTATTTT
-,TRBD1,TRBV7-2,TRBJ1-4,CASSLVAGGKGEKLFF,TGTGCCAGCAGCTTAGTGGCAGGGGGCAAGGGTGAAAAACTGTTTTTT
-,-,TRBV2,TRBJ1-2,CASSLTGAYYGYTF,TGTGCCAGCAGTCTGACAGGAGCTTACTATGGCTACACCTTC
-,TRBD2,TRBV7-9,TRBJ2-1,CASSLSGGAYNEQFF,TGTGCCAGCAGCTTAAGCGGGGGGGCATACAATGAGCAGTTCTTC
-,-,TRBV6-5,TRBJ2-5,CASRSSQETQYF,TGTGCCAGCAGGAGCTCACAAGAGACCCAGTACTTC
-,-,TRBV7-9,TRBJ2-1,CASSPSGVSYNEQFF,TGTGCCAGCAGCCCCTCAGGCGTGTCCTACAATGAGCAGTTCTTC
-,-,TRBV9,TRBJ2-1,CASSGAGYNEQFF,TGTGCCAGCAGCGGAGCGGGTTACAATGAGCAGTTCTTC
-,-,TRBV30,TRBJ2-7,CAWGFRAYEQYF,TGTGCCTGGGGGTTCCGGGCCTACGAGCAGTACTTC
-,TRBD1,TRBV18,TRBJ1-5,CASSPPLEGQQSNQPQHF,TGTGCCAGCTCACCACCGTTGGAGGGACAGCAATCCAATCAGCCCCAGCATTTT
-,-,TRBV5-1,TRBJ1-1,CASSPKQAPAEAFF,TGCGCCAGCAGCCCCAAACAGGCACCAGCTGAAGCTTTCTTT
-,-,TRBV7-2,TRBJ2-2,CASSLADRPGLRISVDTGELFF,TGTGCCAGCAGCTTAGCAGACCGACCGGGACTGAGGATTTCAGTGGACACCGGGGAGCTGTTTTTT
-,-,TRBV11-2,TRBJ1-2,CASSNPRTRGYTF,TGTGCCAGCAGCAATCCCCGGACTCGAGGCTACACCTTC
-,-,TRBV21-1,TRBJ2-2,CASSKKRGRTGELFF,TGTGCCAGCAGCAAGAAGCGGGGGAGAACCGGGGAGCTGTTTTTT
-,TRBD1,TRBV5-1,TRBJ1-5,CASSQGTDSNQPQHF,TGCGCCAGCAGCCAGGGGACAGATAGCAATCAGCCCCAGCATTTT
-,TRBD1,TRBV4-2,TRBJ1-1,CASSQAASEGGLSAFF,TGTGCCAGCAGCCAAGCTGCCTCGGAAGGGGGCCTGTCAGCTTTCTTT
-,TRBD1,TRBV3-1/TRBV3-2,TRBJ2-5,CASSQEDRGGAETQYF,TGTGCCAGCAGCCAAGAGGACAGGGGAGGAGCAGAGACCCAGTACTTC
-,-,TRBV5-6,TRBJ2-6,CASSRTGDSGANVLTF,TGTGCCAGCAGCCGGACGGGAGACTCTGGGGCCAACGTCCTGACTTTC
-,TRBD2,TRBV6-5,TRBJ2-7,CASRGLATYEQYF,TGTGCCAGCAGGGGACTAGCGACCTACGAGCAGTACTTC
-,-,TRBV11-3,TRBJ2-5,CASSLVLASQETQYF,TGTGCCAGCAGCTTAGTATTAGCTAGTCAAGAGACCCAGTACTTC
-,-,TRBV5-4,TRBJ1-2,CASSSGGSNYGYTF,TGTGCCAGCAGCTCAGGAGGATCTAACTATGGCTACACCTTC
-,TRBD1,TRBV30,TRBJ2-7,CAWSGPRTGFNYEQYF,TGTGCCTGGAGCGGACCAAGGACAGGGTTCAACTACGAGCAGTACTTC
-,-,TRBV5-1,TRBJ1-1,CASSARVGTEAFF,TGCGCCAGCAGCGCCAGGGTGGGCACTGAAGCTTTCTTT
-,-,TRBV19,TRBJ2-7,CASSIRAGNSNEQYF,TGTGCCAGTAGTATTCGGGCAGGGAACTCCAACGAGCAGTACTTC
-,-,TRBV20-1,TRBJ2-2,CSASETGMRGELFF,TGCAGTGCTAGTGAAACAGGGATGAGAGGGGAGCTGTTTTTT
-,TRBD1,TRBV7-9,TRBJ2-2,CASSLWGTANTGELFF,TGTGCCAGCAGCTTATGGGGGACAGCGAACACCGGGGAGCTGTTTTTT
once,-,TRBV9,TRBJ2-7,CASSVEDSSYEQYF,TGTGCCAGCAGCGTAGAGGACTCATCCTACGAGCAGTACTTC